The rows below give T cell receptor beta chains drawn from one sample of a study of cytomegalovirus exposure and HLA in healthy donors. The assay was immunoSEQ multiplex PCR, and TCRdb's table has in-frame clones only and misses some. The sample contains approximately 300,000 clones, over 70% of which appear only once. The sequencing input was PBMCs. These receptors originate from a girl aged 2-10 years in good health and CMV-seronegative. The CDR3 runs from the conserved cysteine through the conserved F or W. A D gene is named only where the DNA matches it firmly. Expanded clones are given a class, and other clones once, few, many or no size at all.

V gene	D gene	J gene	clone size	CDR3 DNA	CDR3 protein
TRBV29-1	TRBD1	TRBJ1-1	-	TGCAGCGTTACCCCCAGGGGGCCTCTTTGGGAAGCTTTCTTT	CSVTPRGPLWEAFF
TRBV20-1	TRBD1	TRBJ2-1	-	TGCAGTGCTAGGGGACAGGCTCGGTTCTTC	CSARGQARFF
TRBV7-9	-	TRBJ1-1	-	TGTGCCAGTCGGACAGCTGAGTCCATGGGACACATGAACACTGAAGCTTTCTTT	CASRTAESMGHMNTEAFF
TRBV12-2	-	TRBJ1-2	-	TGTGCAAGTCGCTTGATCCTATCGGTCGTCGGCTACACCTTC	CASRLILSVVGYTF
TRBV6-6	-	TRBJ2-7	-	TGTGCCAGCAACCCGGACGGAGGATTGGGGCAGTACTTC	CASNPDGGLGQYF
TRBV9	TRBD1	TRBJ2-7	-	TGTGCCAGCAGCGTAGAGGGACAGGATTACGAGCAGTACTTC	CASSVEGQDYEQYF
TRBV2	-	TRBJ1-4	-	TGTGCCAGCAGTCTGGGAGGGGATGAAAAACTGTTTTTT	CASSLGGDEKLFF
TRBV23-1	-	TRBJ1-3	-	TGCGCCAGCAGAGGGACAAGTCCCGTCTCTGGAAACACCATATATTTT	CASRGTSPVSGNTIYF
TRBV6-6	-	TRBJ1-2	-	TGTGCCAGCAGTTATTTGACCGGCAGGAGGCATGGCTACACCTTC	CASSYLTGRRHGYTF
TRBV7-9	TRBD1	TRBJ2-7	few	TGTTCCAGCAGCCCTCTGAATATCGACAGGGTGGCCTACGAGCAGTACTTC	CSSSPLNIDRVAYEQYF
TRBV2	-	TRBJ1-1	-	TGTGCCAGCAACCTTCGGGGGGTGAACACTGAAGCTTTCTTT	CASNLRGVNTEAFF
TRBV7-9	-	TRBJ2-2	-	TGTGCCAGCAGCTTATTCTATGGTACCGGGGAGCTGTTTTTT	CASSLFYGTGELFF
TRBV6-5	-	TRBJ2-7	-	TGTGCCAGCAGCCTTTCGTGGAGCTCCTACGAGCAGTACTTC	CASSLSWSSYEQYF
TRBV19	TRBD1	TRBJ1-5	-	TGTGCCAGTAGAACTCCGGGACAGGGGGCTGGGCAGCCCCAGCATTTT	CASRTPGQGAGQPQHF
TRBV4-1	-	TRBJ1-5	-	TGCGCCAGCAGCCAAGAGGCAGGGGAGGGTCGTGGGCCCCAGCATTTT	CASSQEAGEGRGPQHF
TRBV19	TRBD1	TRBJ1-1	-	TGTGCCAGTAGTCTCGACAGGGAAACTGAAGCTTTCTTT	CASSLDRETEAFF
TRBV30	-	TRBJ1-2	-	TGTGCCTGGAGTAGGGGCGACGCATCGTTGAGCTACACCTTC	CAWSRGDASLSYTF
TRBV11-2	TRBD1	TRBJ1-6	-	TGTGCCAGCAGCTTGAGGACAGGGGGAAGCTCCTATAATTCACCCCTCCACTTT	CASSLRTGGSSYNSPLHF
TRBV6-1	-	TRBJ2-2	-	TGTGCCAGCAGTGAAGGGGGGCACCTCGGGGAGCTGTTTTTT	CASSEGGHLGELFF
TRBV5-6	-	TRBJ2-3	once	TGTGCCAGCAGCTTGGACCAGGGGAGCACAGATACGCAGTATTTT	CASSLDQGSTDTQYF
TRBV11-2	TRBD1	TRBJ1-4	-	TGTGCCAGCAGCACCTCGACAGGGTCGAATCTTTTTTTT	CASSTSTGSNLFF
TRBV7-8	-	TRBJ2-7	once	TGTGCCAGCAGCTATAGGGACTCCGAGCAGTACTTC	CASSYRDSEQYF
TRBV9	-	TRBJ2-1	-	TGTGCCAGCAGGGGCAAGGCAGACTCCTACAATGAGCAGTTCTTC	CASRGKADSYNEQFF